Presented here are 13 T cell receptor beta chains from one specimen sequenced in a study of CD8+CD57+ T cells in acquired aplastic anemia. The sequenced patients had an expansion of CD8+CD57+ cells seen by flow cytometry. Genomic DNA acted as the template from which TCR beta VDJ combination and CDR3 sequence profiling were carried out. TCRdb re-derived calls from the reads in MiXCR, one entry per CDR3 protein. Found here are about 120,000 distinct CDR3 sequences, under 60% of them singletons; the top ten hold about 29%. What was sequenced was sorted CD4+, CD8+, or CD8+CD57+ T cells (not recorded which) from PBMCs. The receptors derive from a human donor with aplastic anemia.

The sample holds many counts of this clonotype. This chain connects TRBV9 to TRBJ2-3; the match to TRBD2 covers 8 bases. The CDR3 is made up of 15 amino acids. Germline values: CDR1 SGDLS, CDR2 YYNGEE. V shed 0 bases and J 3 bases; nucleotides not matched to a gene: 3. The CDR3 nucleotides read TGTGCCAGCAGCGTAGCCGGGGGGGCAACAGATACGCAGTATTTT. Residues: CASSVAGGATDTQYF.

This clonotype was seen only a few times. The rearrangement uses TRBV20-1 and TRBJ1-6; no clear D gene. In germline, CDR1 is DFQATT, CDR2 SNEGSKA (reference sequence). This CDR3 has 15 amino acids. V gave up 0 bases and J gave up 2 bases, with 8 bases separating them. CDR3 region: CSAREGSTYNSPLHF. The CDR3 region has the DNA TGCAGTGCTAGAGAAGGGTCGACCTATAATTCACCCCTCCACTTT.

The V and J genes are TRBV24-1 and TRBJ2-1, with 8 bases that match TRBD2. This CDR3 has 14 amino acids. The V and J ends lost 9 bases and 4 bases, in that order; junction bases with no gene match: 7. Per the germline V gene, CDR1 is KGHDR and CDR2 is SFDVKD. CDR3 in DNA: TGTGCCACCTCAAGCGGGAGAGAATACAATGAGCAGTTCTTC. This translates into CATSSGREYNEQFF.

This clonotype was counted at least ten times. The gene calls are TRBV5-6 and TRBJ1-4; D is perhaps TRBD1 (5 bases). CDR1 is SGHDT, CDR2 YYEEEE, per germline. The CDR3 length is 14 residues. Trimming took 0 bases from V and 2 from J, leaving 5 bases between them. The CDR3 bases are TGTGCCAGCAGCTTGGGGGACACTAATGAAAAACTGTTTTTT. Its protein is CASSLGDTNEKLFF. Variable domain in full (rest from reference TRBV5-6 and TRBJ1-4): DAGVTQSPTHLIKTRGQQVTLRCSPKSGHDTVSWYQQALGQGPQFIFQYYEEEERQRGNFPDRFSGHQFPNYSSELNVNALLLGDSALYLCASSLGDTNEKLFFGSGTQLSVL.

This clonotype was observed a few times. The chain employs TRBV5-4 and TRBJ1-1; TRBD1 matches 9 bases. Looked up from germline, CDR1 is SGHNT and CDR2 is YYREEE (reference sequence). The CDR3 spans 15 residues. With 4 bases clipped from V and 6 bases from J, the junction kept 10 bases outside the gene matches. CDR3: CASSGGDRAGPEAFF. The CDR3 nucleotides read TGTGCCAGCAGCGGAGGGGACAGGGCCGGGCCTGAAGCTTTCTTT.

The chain employs TRBV11-1 and TRBJ2-7, with D possibly TRBD1 on 5 matching bases. V was cut by 4 bases and J by 6 bases, with 22 bases left in between. The CDR3 consists of 16 residues. The germline CDR1 and CDR2 sequences are SGHAT and FQDESV (reference sequence). The CDR3 loop is CASSSKLGRDLGEQYF. The CDR3 region has the DNA TGTGCCAGCAGCTCCAAGTTGGGCAGGGATCTAGGCGAGCAGTACTTC. The variable domain in full, completed from reference TRBV11-1 and TRBJ2-7, reads EAEVAQSPRYKITEKSQAVAFWCDPISGHATLYWYRQILGQGPELLVQFQDESVVDDSQLPKDRFSAERLKGVDSTLKIQPAELGDSAMYLCASSSKLGRDLGEQYFGPGTRLTVT.

This clonotype was counted many times. The rearrangement uses TRBV20-1 and TRBJ2-7; the match to TRBD1 covers 9 bases. This CDR3 has 13 residues. J lost 4 bases, V lost 5 bases, and 6 bases had no gene match. Germline loops: CDR1 DFQATT, CDR2 SNEGSKA (reference sequence). The CDR3 DNA follows: TGCAGTGCTGAGGACAGGGGTGGGTACGAGCAGTACTTC. Residues: CSAEDRGGYEQYF.

The chain recombines TRBV3-1 with TRBJ2-1; TRBD2 aligns across 10 bases. The CDR3 is made up of 18 amino acids. V was clipped by 8 bases and J by 0 bases; unmatched bases: 13. Germline V gene lookup returns CDR1 LGHDT and CDR2 YNNKEL (reference sequence). CDR3 bases: TGTGCCAGCGGACAAGGACTAGCGGATCCTTTCTCCTACAATGAGCAGTTCTTC. This gives the protein CASGQGLADPFSYNEQFF.

With regard to this clonotype: A much larger clone differs from this one at a single base, so this may be a read error. The chain joins TRBV5-5 to TRBJ1-1; TRBD1 is a possible D gene (5 bases). Germline loops: CDR1 SGHKS, CDR2 YYEKEE (reference sequence). The CDR3 is 12 residues long. The CDR3 reads CASSLRDGHASF. The CDR3 DNA reads TGTGCCAGCAGCCTCCGGGACGGGCACGCTTCCTTT. The entire variable domain, with the rest obtained from reference TRBV5-5 and TRBJ1-1, is as follows: DAGVTQSPTHLIKTRGQQVTLRCSPISGHKSVSWYQQVLGQGPQFIFQYYEKEERGRGNFPDRFSARQFPNYSSELNVNALLLGDSALYLCASSLRDGHASFGQGTRLTVV.

The chain carries TRBV15 and TRBJ2-7; possible D gene TRBD2, 5 bases. Germline V lookup: CDR1 LNHNV, CDR2 YYDKDF (reference sequence). Trimming removed 5 bases at V and 1 base at J, with 15 bases between. This CDR3 has 15 residues. In nucleotides, the CDR3 is TGTGCCACCAGCGGGTGGACTCAAACTTCCTACGAGCAGTACTTC. It encodes CATSGWTQTSYEQYF.

J is TRBJ2-7 and V is TRBV19; D is undetermined. Germline values: CDR1 LNHDA, CDR2 SQIVND (reference sequence). The V and J ends lost 5 bases and 6 bases respectively, with 14 bases between them. The CDR3 has 13 amino acids. The CDR3 loop is CASSADRSGEQYF. The CDR3 DNA reads as TGTGCCAGTAGTGCGGACCGATCGGGCGAGCAGTACTTC.

V gene TRBV29-1 combines with J gene TRBJ2-7; D unclear. V was shortened by 6 bases and J by 4 bases, with 16 bases between the two germline ends. This CDR3 has 13 amino acids. The germline V gene encodes CDR1 SQVTM and CDR2 ANQGSEA. As DNA, the CDR3 is TGCAGCGTCACGAACGGTGGAGCATACGAGCAGTACTTC. This translates into CSVTNGGAYEQYF.

Turning to this clonotype: Its ends do not fully match the called genes, so a read error is possible. The chain has TRBV24-1 and TRBJ1-1; 9 nucleotides align to TRBD1. Germline CDR1 reads KGHDR; CDR2 reads SFDVKD. The CDR3 has 12 amino acids. This chain's CDR3 is CATRRGQGEAFF. CDR3 coding DNA: TGTGCCACCAGGAGGGGACAGGGCGAAGCTTTCTTC.